The 32 T cell receptor beta chains below all came from one sample that was sequenced in a study of T cell responses to AZD1222 COVID-19 vaccine. Sequencing used immunoSEQ multiplex PCR; TCRdb keeps in-frame clones, though not all of them. The repertoire holds 85,000 to 130,000 clones, about 90% seen once, with about 4.9% in the top ten. The sequencing here drew on peripheral blood, taken on day 0 of AZD1222 vaccination. These receptors all come from an adult in good health.

The V gene is TRBV4-1, the J gene TRBJ2-1, with no clear D. In germline, CDR1 is MGHRA, CDR2 YSYEKL. The length of the CDR3 is 16 residues. The V end lost 0 bases, the J end lost 0 bases, and 9 bases lay between the germline ends. CDR3 residues: CASSQDPRSSYNEQFF. The CDR3 nucleotides read TGCGCCAGCAGCCAAGATCCCAGGAGCTCCTACAATGAGCAGTTCTTC.

This clone was detected once. The chain carries TRBV11-2 and TRBJ2-1, with 13 nucleotides matching TRBD2. The CDR3 is made up of 18 amino acids. V gave up 1 base and J gave up 4 bases; unmatched junction bases: 7. Germline-derived CDR1 and CDR2 are SGHAT and FQNNGV. CDR3: CASSLGPPLAGGYNEQFF. Written as DNA, the CDR3 is TGTGCCAGCAGCTTAGGCCCACCACTAGCGGGAGGGTACAATGAGCAGTTCTTC.

The chain employs TRBV2 and TRBJ1-2; a weak D match, TRBD1 (5 bases). The CDR3 has 14 residues. Trimming pared 0 bases from V and 7 bases from J, leaving 12 bases between. Germline loops: CDR1 SNHLY, CDR2 FYNNEI. The CDR3 sequence is CASSEAEGISGYTF. The CDR3 nucleotides read TGTGCCAGCAGTGAAGCGGAGGGGATCAGTGGCTACACCTTC.

This clone showed up just once. The genes are TRBV7-8 and TRBJ2-7; no firm D call. Germline CDR1 reads SGHVS; CDR2 reads FQNEAQ. Trimming shortened V by 2 bases and J by 5 bases, and 16 bases separated the two germline ends. This CDR3 comprises 15 residues. As DNA, the CDR3 is TGTGCCAGCAGCTTACAACCGGTAACCCACCACGAGCAGTACTTC. Its translation: CASSLQPVTHHEQYF.

The V and J genes are TRBV15 and TRBJ2-7, with D maybe TRBD1 (5 bases). The CDR3 has 16 amino acids. Germline CDR1 and CDR2: LNHNV and YYDKDF (reference sequence). V was cut by 0 bases and J by 4 bases, with 16 bases left in between. This CDR3 is CATSRERSRAFYEQYF. CDR3 nucleotides: TGTGCCACCAGCAGAGAAAGGAGCAGGGCCTTTTACGAGCAGTACTTC. The complete variable domain, with remaining parts taken from reference TRBV15 and TRBJ2-7, reads DAMVIQNPRYQVTQFGKPVTLSCSQTLNHNVMYWYQQKSSQAPKLLFHYYDKDFNNEADTPDNFQSRRPNTSFCFLDIRSPGLGDTAMYLCATSRERSRAFYEQYFGPGTRLTVT.

The chain employs TRBV10-2 and TRBJ2-3; no reliable D call. CDR3 length equals 15 residues. The germline V gene has CDR1 WSHSY and CDR2 SAAADI. V was cut by 6 bases and J by 2 bases, with 15 bases left in between. In DNA form, the CDR3 reads TGCGCCAGCAGGACTTTCGCAGCGTACACAGATACGCAGTATTTT. This codes for CASRTFAAYTDTQYF.

This chain links TRBV5-1 with TRBJ1-1; TRBD1 matches at 7 bases. Trimming cost V 0 bases and J 0 bases; bases outside gene matches: 2. Per the germline V gene, CDR1 is SGHRS and CDR2 is YFSETQ. This CDR3 has 15 residues. The CDR3 sequence is CASSLGDRLNTEAFF. In nucleotides, the CDR3 is TGCGCCAGCAGCTTGGGGGACAGATTGAACACTGAAGCTTTCTTT.

The chain is built from TRBV12-3 or TRBV12-4 and TRBJ2-5; TRBD2 agrees at 8 bases. J was trimmed by 5 bases and V by 8 bases; bases with no gene match: 7. The CDR3 consists of 13 residues. The CDR3 coding sequence is TGTGCCAGCCGGAGGGCGGGAGGTGAGACCCAGTACTTC. Translation: CASRRAGGETQYF.

In this sample, this clone turned up a few times. CDR3 in DNA: TGTGCCAGCAGCCCTCGGACAGGCTCGACCTACGAGCAGTACTTC. This gives the protein CASSPRTGSTYEQYF. The V and J genes are TRBV5-5 and TRBJ2-7, with TRBD1 matching 7 bases. The CDR3 runs 15 residues. Trimming at V came to 4 bases and at J to 2 bases, leaving 9 bases not matched to a gene. From germline, CDR1 is SGHKS and CDR2 YYEKEE (reference sequence).

The gene calls are TRBV15 and TRBJ1-5; 10 bases line up with TRBD1. The trim removed 5 bases at V and 7 bases at J, leaving 8 bases unmatched. The CDR3 consists of 15 residues. Germline V gene lookup returns CDR1 LNHNV and CDR2 YYDKDF (reference sequence). CDR3 DNA sequence: TGTGCCACCAGCGGTGACAGGGGGCGGGGGCAGCCCCAGCATTTT. Protein sequence: CATSGDRGRGQPQHF.

This chain joins TRBV6-2 or TRBV6-3 and TRBJ1-5, with D maybe TRBD1 (5 bases). Looked up from germline, CDR1 is MNHEY and CDR2 is SVGEGT. V shed 2 bases and J shed 0 bases, with 8 bases lying between them. The CDR3 totals 15 residues. The DNA of the CDR3 is TGTGCCAGCAGTTACATCAGGGATAGCAATCAGCCCCAGCATTTT. Protein: CASSYIRDSNQPQHF.

The chain uses TRBV10-1 and TRBJ1-1, with TRBD1 identical over 9 bases. V lost 6 bases to trimming and J lost 4 bases; unmatched junction nucleotides: 6. CDR1 WNHNN and CDR2 SYGVQD come from the germline V gene (reference sequence). This CDR3 is 14 amino acids long. CDR3 residues: CASSSGQGGTEAFF. CDR3 nucleotides: TGCGCCAGCAGCTCGGGACAGGGCGGCACTGAAGCTTTCTTT.

This rearrangement joins TRBV6-2 or TRBV6-3 to TRBJ2-1; 13 nucleotides align to TRBD2. The J segment lost 0 bases and the V segment lost 6 bases, leaving 5 bases of the junction unmatched. The V gene's germline CDR1 is MNHEY and CDR2 SVGEGT. The CDR3 length is 17 residues. The chain's CDR3 is CASSTRTSGSSYNEQFF. CDR3 in DNA: TGTGCCAGCAGCACACGGACTAGCGGGAGCTCCTACAATGAGCAGTTCTTC.

This rearrangement joins TRBV27 to TRBJ2-2; TRBD2 is a possible D gene (7 bases). The CDR3 extends over 14 amino acids. With 0 bases removed from V and 6 bases from J, the gap between germline ends came to 8 bases. Germline V CDR1 and CDR2: MNHEY, SMNVEV (reference sequence). CDR3 amino acids: CASSLSGGPGELFF. CDR3 nucleotides: TGTGCCAGCAGTTTATCGGGGGGGCCCGGGGAGCTGTTTTTT.

The chain recombines TRBV19 with TRBJ2-1; D might be TRBD2 (6 bases). CDR1 is LNHDA and CDR2 is SQIVND in the germline V gene (reference sequence). V was clipped by 4 bases and J by 8 bases, with 15 bases between them. The CDR3 length is 14 residues. CDR3 bases: TGTGCCAGTAGTAGCGGGGAATCGTTGGATGAGCAGTTCTTC. Amino acids: CASSSGESLDEQFF.

Remarks on this clone: The sample holds other DNA sequences that translate to the same CDR3. The chain employs TRBV18 and TRBJ2-7; D remains unclear. CDR1 KGHSH and CDR2 LQKENI come from the germline V gene. V was clipped by 2 bases and J by 2 bases, with 4 bases between them. The CDR3 loop spans 12 amino acids. Here the CDR3 DNA reads TGTGCCAGCTCACCATCAACCTACGAGCAGTACTTC. Its translation: CASSPSTYEQYF. The full variable domain, its missing parts supplied by reference TRBV18 and TRBJ2-7, is NAGVMQNPRHLVRRRGQEARLRCSPMKGHSHVYWYRQLPEEGLKFMVYLQKENIIDESGMPKERFSAEFPKEGPSILRIQQVVRGDSAAYFCASSPSTYEQYFGPGTRLTVT.

V gene TRBV19 combines with J gene TRBJ2-2, with D unresolved. The CDR3 has 12 amino acids. Germline V gene lookup returns CDR1 LNHDA and CDR2 SQIVND (reference sequence). V was trimmed by 2 bases and J by 6 bases, leaving 4 bases between them. The CDR3 DNA reads TGTGCCAGTAGTATACTGGCCGGGGAGCTGTTTTTT. It codes for CASSILAGELFF. The whole variable domain, remainder taken from reference TRBV19 and TRBJ2-2, is DGGITQSPKYLFRKEGQNVTLSCEQNLNHDAMYWYRQDPGQGLRLIYYSQIVNDFQKGDIAEGYSVSREKKESFPLTVTSAQKNPTAFYLCASSILAGELFFGEGSRLTVL.

The V and J genes are TRBV7-2 and TRBJ2-7, with D possibly TRBD2 on 5 matching bases. V dropped 2 bases and J dropped 7 bases, with 18 bases sitting between them. The length of the CDR3 is 15 residues. Germline V lookup: CDR1 SGHTA, CDR2 FQGNSA. The CDR3 sequence: CASSLWADLPGEQYF. CDR3 DNA sequence: TGTGCCAGCAGCTTATGGGCAGACCTCCCGGGGGAGCAGTACTTC.

The chain has TRBV11-3 and TRBJ2-5; D could derive from TRBD1 or TRBD2 (5 bases each). V was shortened by 4 bases and J by 5 bases, with 11 bases between the two germline ends. The CDR3 is made up of 13 amino acids. In germline, CDR1 is SGHNT, CDR2 YENEEA. DNA of the CDR3: TGTGCCAGCAGCTCCTATCGGGGCGAGACCCAGTACTTC. It translates to CASSSYRGETQYF.

The rearrangement uses TRBV18 and TRBJ1-5; TRBD1 might be the D (5 bases). The CDR3 runs 16 residues. V lost 0 bases, J lost 7 bases, and 16 bases lay in between. The germline V gene has CDR1 KGHSH and CDR2 LQKENI. CDR3 region: CASSPPGAGLGQPQHF. The CDR3 DNA follows: TGTGCCAGCTCACCACCAGGGGCGGGTCTGGGACAGCCCCAGCATTTT.

The chain recombines TRBV9 with TRBJ1-1, with D possibly matching TRBD1 (5 bases). Germline V gene sequence: CDR1 SGDLS, CDR2 YYNGEE. V was shortened by 4 bases and J by 5 bases, with 18 bases between the two germline ends. There are 15 residues in the CDR3. The CDR3 nucleotides are TGTGCCAGCAGCCCCCTGGAGGGGCGAGCGACTGAAGCTTTCTTT. Its protein is CASSPLEGRATEAFF.

The gene calls are TRBV28 and TRBJ1-2; D is possibly TRBD1 (5 bases). The V and J ends lost 7 bases and 1 base respectively, with 19 bases between them. Germline values: CDR1 MDHEN, CDR2 SYDVKM. The CDR3 is 16 residues long. CDR3 DNA sequence: TGTGCCAGCACCTCCCCGCAGGGTGCGTATAACTATGGCTACACCTTC. Translating it yields CASTSPQGAYNYGYTF.

The genes are TRBV27 and TRBJ1-1; D call uncertain. The CDR3 has 13 amino acids. Germline V gene sequence: CDR1 MNHEY, CDR2 SMNVEV (reference sequence). The V end was cut by 4 bases, the J end by 11 bases, with 17 bases between. The CDR3 sequence is CASSSNSPARAFF. In nucleotides, the CDR3 is TGTGCCAGCAGTTCAAACAGCCCGGCGAGGGCTTTCTTT.

The CDR3 sequence is CASRGWAEGLSYEQYF. Here the CDR3 DNA reads TGCGCCAGCAGAGGGTGGGCAGAAGGGTTATCCTACGAGCAGTACTTC. The chain combines TRBV10-1 with TRBJ2-7; D call uncertain. Between the trimmed V and J ends, which lost 6 bases and 1 base, there was a span of 19 bases. This CDR3 has 16 amino acids. Germline loops: CDR1 WNHNN, CDR2 SYGVQD (reference sequence).

This rearrangement joins TRBV19 to TRBJ1-1, with a weak D call TRBD1 (6 bases). Trimming removed 6 bases at V and 4 bases at J, with 18 bases between. The CDR3 runs to 15 residues. CDR1 and CDR2 (germline): LNHDA, SQIVND (reference sequence). The CDR3 bases are TGTGCCAGTAGCAAATACAGGGAGGGGGGCACTGAAGCTTTCTTT. This translates into CASSKYREGGTEAFF.

This chain links TRBV6-2 or TRBV6-3 with TRBJ2-3, with TRBD1 matching 7 bases. The CDR3 runs 15 residues. Trimming removed 0 bases from V and 1 base from J; junction bases left unmatched: 1. Germline CDR1 is MNHEY and CDR2 is SVGEGT. In nucleotides, the CDR3 is TGTGCCAGCAGTTACTCGACAGGGCGCACAGATACGCAGTATTTT. The encoded protein is CASSYSTGRTDTQYF.

The chain couples TRBV5-4 to TRBJ1-1; D possibly corresponds to TRBD1 (6 bases). This CDR3 region has 16 residues. Deletions cut 0 bases from V and 0 bases from J, with 12 bases between. Per germline, CDR1 SGHNT and CDR2 YYREEE (reference sequence). CDR3 coding DNA: TGTGCCAGCAGCTTGGGCAGGGGAACAATGAACACTGAAGCTTTCTTT. Its protein is CASSLGRGTMNTEAFF.

This clone was detected once. This chain connects TRBV7-6 to TRBJ2-7; 7 bases align to TRBD1. V lost 4 bases, J lost 0 bases, and 3 bases stayed unmatched. The germline CDR1 and CDR2 sequences are SGHVS and FNYEAQ. The CDR3 totals 14 residues. This CDR3 is CASSSRTGSYEQYF. CDR3 in DNA: TGTGCCAGCAGCTCCCGGACAGGCTCCTACGAGCAGTACTTC.

The genes are TRBV28 and TRBJ1-2, with D unclear. The CDR3 totals 14 residues. CDR1 and CDR2 (germline): MDHEN, SYDVKM. Trimming took off 5 bases at V and 2 bases at J, with 12 bases between the two ends. The CDR3 DNA sequence: TGTGCCAGCAGTGTCTGGGGAGGGAACTATGGCTACACCTTC. Residues: CASSVWGGNYGYTF.

This clone was counted once. This CDR3 is CASSQDQRGTSNTEAFF. The CDR3 region has the DNA TGTGCCAGCAGCCAAGATCAACGGGGGACCTCGAACACTGAAGCTTTCTTT. V usage is TRBV4-2 and J usage is TRBJ1-1, with D maybe TRBD1 (5 bases). The germline CDR1 and CDR2 sequences are LGHNA and YNFKEQ. Trimming stripped 0 bases from V and 1 base from J, with 15 bases between. The CDR3 length is 17 residues.

This chain connects TRBV6-4 to TRBJ2-3; the D call may be TRBD1 or TRBD2 (5 bases each). Deletions cut 3 bases from V and 4 bases from J, with 11 bases between. The CDR3 has 14 amino acids. The germline gives CDR1 MRHNA, CDR2 SNTAGT. The CDR3 DNA reads TGTGCCAGCAGTGAGGGGGAAGGATCAGATACGCAGTATTTT. Amino acid sequence: CASSEGEGSDTQYF.

The V and J genes are TRBV19 and TRBJ2-7; 7 nucleotides line up with TRBD1. The CDR3 runs to 13 residues. CDR1 is LNHDA, CDR2 SQIVND, per germline (reference sequence). Trimming at V came to 2 bases and at J to 5 bases, leaving 3 bases not matched to a gene. The CDR3 DNA reads TGTGCCAGTAGTATAAAACAGGGGAACGAGCAGTACTTC. Amino acids: CASSIKQGNEQYF. The full variable domain, its missing parts supplied by reference TRBV19 and TRBJ2-7, is DGGITQSPKYLFRKEGQNVTLSCEQNLNHDAMYWYRQDPGQGLRLIYYSQIVNDFQKGDIAEGYSVSREKKESFPLTVTSAQKNPTAFYLCASSIKQGNEQYFGPGTRLTVT.